This TCR beta chain appears in the sequencing data of a study of cytomegalovirus exposure and HLA in healthy donors (dated by TCRdb to about 2017). Regarding the research as a whole: According to an earlier analysis of a few hundred of the donors, about 190 million T cells yielded 117 million unique TCR beta sequences and about 280 Gb of sequence data. About 300 gigabases of sequencing data and around 87 million unique TCR sequences were included in an early release covering about 600 HLA-typed donors. Of the roughly 400 genotyped donors, roughly 76% were placed in the genetic ancestry cluster associated with self-reported Caucasian donors. The aim of the study was to test whether cataloging public T cell receptors could identify signatures of past pathogen exposure. The study used immunosequencing to profile the T cell repertoires of 600 to 850 subjects and linked those repertoires to cytomegalovirus serostatus. A separate validation cohort of roughly 120 different subjects was used in addition to the roughly 670-subject first cohort. To predict cytomegalovirus infection status, the study brought together high-throughput TCR immunosequencing, statistical association of individual TCRs with disease status, and machine learning. A later analysis re-examined previously published TCR beta repertoires from just over 650 donors and added high-resolution HLA genotyping to investigate patterns of TCR occurrence. Rather than drawing on any new phenotypic data, the later analysis identified candidate immune exposures from TCR beta sequences and the way those sequences occurred across donors. An earlier analysis of several hundred of the donors applied high-throughput TCR beta sequencing to assess whether each TCR beta V gene segment acted as functional or pseudogenic. Donor age, sex, ethnicity and CMV serostatus were compiled together with the repertoire data. A later genetic analysis used genome-wide SNP genotypes for about three fifths of the 666 donors, treating that subset as a discovery cohort. All discovery cohort repertoires had been generated using a single sequencing platform. HLA typing included class I and class II loci at four-digit resolution. The number of donors typed differed by locus, with about 629-640 for A, B, C, DRB1 and DQB1, roughly 520 for DQA1, approximately 570 for DPA1, and roughly 450 for DPB1. A few DR-DQ haplotypes were treated as single units for association and clustering because of strong linkage in the cohort. On average, 235,054 unique TCR beta nucleotide sequences were sequenced per donor among more than 350 genotyped donors of the cohort, with approximately 18% of those sequences being non-productive.

Results the study describes overall, beyond this receptor: A later analysis found that HLA-associated TCR beta chains were more clonally expanded and had lower generation probabilities than equally common non-associated chains. CMV serostatus was the only immune exposure information available for the cohort. The classifier was reported to diagnose cytomegalovirus status with high specificity and sensitivity in both the original cohort and the validation cohort. Strong co-occurrence of HLA alleles, especially DR and DQ, made assigning TCR associations to individual alleles difficult. Linkage disequilibrium might explain the correlated functional status among segregating V segments, but an unknown experimental factor could not be ruled out. A further reported finding was that TCR beta sequences accurately predicted the HLA-A and HLA-B alleles for most subjects in the first cohort. In an earlier analysis of 587 of the donors, most TCR beta V segments appeared in productive rearrangements about 90% or about 30% of the time, broadly matching IMGT annotations. A later analysis found that TCR association rates varied across HLA loci, with DRB1 alleles showing the most associated TCRs and HLA-C alleles the fewest. The authors suggested that the approach could potentially be extended to other disease states and immunological phenotypes. According to a later analysis, most CMV-associated TCR beta chains appeared to be HLA-restricted, and the HLA associations seemed to be driven largely by CMV exposure. In this cohort, only TCR beta chains were sequenced, and detectable features were limited by the absence of alpha or paired-chain data. Compared with the 666-donor mean, donors in an Asian-associated ancestry cluster had fewer N-insertions in productive TCRs, according to a later genetic analysis. A later genetic analysis associated a missense DCLRE1C variant with V-gene and J-gene trimming of TCR beta chains, and an independent cohort replicated the association. A later analysis reported that several top co-occurrence clusters appeared linked to parvovirus B19, influenza, CMV and Epstein-Barr virus. The study gave a list of 150 to 200 TCR beta chains associated with cytomegalovirus. At a false discovery rate of 0.05, a later analysis linked under 20,000 TCR beta sequences to specific HLA alleles. Over 15 rarely observed V segments, including chromosome 9 orphons, were excluded from the earlier analysis of several hundred of the donors because counts were too low. Most TCR sequences were observed very rarely across donors, whereas some public TCRs were present in many individuals. Sequencing depth was assumed to be roughly uniform across donors in the presence/absence analyses, though that assumption may not hold. The sequencing pipeline was judged likely to have produced a cluster of highly shared sequence variants as a technical artifact. Because HLA typing was missing for some donors at each locus, association tests included only the typed subset. Three of the identified cytomegalovirus-associated TCR beta chains were confirmed in vitro to be specific for cytomegalovirus antigens.

Comments on this clone: Its antigen is not yet known. Per-base quality was not reported, and no clone a single base away is much larger than it.

The cohort was made up of approximately 700 healthy bone marrow donors. At the time of sampling, every cohort member was nominally healthy, though immune exposures that went unrecorded were likely present. The donor was CMV seronegative and was included in the group of a few hundred seronegative cohort members. Every donor gave a peripheral blood sample, and the peripheral blood mononuclear cells from that sample were used for TCR beta sequencing. The Qiagen DNeasy Blood Extraction Kit was used to extract genomic DNA from the blood cell samples. The protocol used for the library was the immunoSEQ multiplex PCR assay. The multiplex PCR relied on a mix of 60 forward primers for TCR Vbeta segments and 13 reverse primers for TCR Jbeta segments. Amplification of the CDR3 region of rearranged TCR beta genes was performed with a multiplex PCR assay on genomic DNA. The amplified TCR beta libraries were sequenced on the Illumina HiSeq System as 87-base-pair reads. Processing in the source paper ran as follows. Across the 670 or so repertoires, a later analysis counted approximately 75 million unique TCR beta chains, approximately 12 million of which were shared by at least two donors. Raw reads were error-corrected and collapsed into unique sequences by a nearest-neighbor algorithm in which closely related sequences were merged to remove PCR and sequencing errors. V, D and J gene segments were assigned by aligning CDR3 sequences to IMGT reference sequences. For a sequence to be retained, a match of at least six nucleotides was required to both a V gene segment and a J gene segment. Rearrangements were classified as productive when the CDR3 lacked stop codons and remained in frame with V and J, and all other rearrangements were classified as non-productive. CDR3 was defined according to IMGT convention as the region running from the second conserved V-encoded cysteine to the conserved J-encoded phenylalanine. Sequences without an unambiguous match to a single V gene segment were excluded from the earlier analysis of approximately 560 of the donors. An earlier analysis of a few hundred of the donors called V segments functional above 56.7% productive rearrangements and segregating when the between-donor standard deviation exceeded 5%. A statistical classification framework was built to diagnose cytomegalovirus status from the catalog of TCR beta chain sequences. In a later analysis, TCR nucleotide sequences were compared against IMGT/GENE-DB human TR gene sequences so that V and J genes could be assigned. In a later analysis, CDR3 sequences and most-parsimonious VDJ recombination scenarios were assigned using the TCRdist pipeline. A later analysis defined each TCR beta chain by its CDR3 amino acid sequence plus V-gene family, and excluded reads lacking a unique V-gene family. As a way to deal with suspected cross-contamination and a sequencing artifact, a later analysis dropped 592 nucleotide sequences that were highly shared and had low generation probability. For each public chain, a later analysis derived a clonal expansion index from normalized ranks of inferred template counts within each repertoire. Generation probabilities in a later analysis came from a VDJ recombination model fitted to out-of-frame rearrangements, and those results were checked against IGoR. A later analysis scored TCR-TCR, TCR-HLA and TCR-CMV co-occurrence with hypergeometric tests, applying a repertoire-size bias correction to TCR pairs. False discovery rates were estimated in a later analysis by permuting HLA or CMV assignments 20 times. In a later analysis, co-occurring TCRs were grouped with DBSCAN, and TCRdist sequence similarity was added when clustering was performed within HLA-allele-positive subsets. Repertoires with fewer than 30,000 or more than 120,000 public chains were left out of co-occurrence clustering, as were a handful of repertoires with anomalous nucleotide sharing. Held by TCRdb, this immuneACCESS table contains in-frame sequences only and omits some clones. Under half of the omission traces to an unresolved V gene where checked; the cause of the rest is unknown. The DNA was the basis for D and trimming; V, J and clone size are from that table. Present in this sample are approximately 160,000 clones, 70% to 80% of which were seen just once. Less than 0.9% of the sample is in the top ten clones.

This receptor was obtained from a female donor in good health and CMV-seronegative. Sample: PBMCs.

The CDR3 region has the sequence CASSSGQGAGGANVLTF. In nucleotides, the sequence is TGTGCCAGCAGCTCCGGACAGGGCGCCGGGGGGGCCAACGTCCTGACTTTC. This receptor chain uses TRBV9 and TRBJ2-6; 8 junctional bases match TRBD1. The CDR3 runs 17 amino acids, cysteine and phenylalanine included. Of the read, only the CDR3 DNA is kept; its 51 bases are in frame from base 1. CDR1 and CDR2 are drawn from the germline V gene: SGDLS, YYNGEE. Trimming leaves V shorter by 4 bases and J shorter by 4 bases, with the junction holding 10 bases beyond the gene matches.